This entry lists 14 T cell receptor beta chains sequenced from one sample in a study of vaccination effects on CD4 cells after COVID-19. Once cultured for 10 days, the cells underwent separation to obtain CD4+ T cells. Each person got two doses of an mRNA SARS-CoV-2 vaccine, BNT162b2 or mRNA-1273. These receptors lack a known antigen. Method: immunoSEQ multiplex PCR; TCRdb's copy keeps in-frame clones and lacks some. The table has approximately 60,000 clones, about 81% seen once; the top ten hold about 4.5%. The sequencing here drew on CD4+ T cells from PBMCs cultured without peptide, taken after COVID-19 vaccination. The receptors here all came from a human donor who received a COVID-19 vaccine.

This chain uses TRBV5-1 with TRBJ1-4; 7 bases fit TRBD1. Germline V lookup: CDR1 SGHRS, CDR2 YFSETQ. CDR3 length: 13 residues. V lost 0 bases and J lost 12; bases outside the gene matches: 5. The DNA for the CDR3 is TGCGCCAGCAGCTTGGCCCCGCAGGGGGAACTGTTTTTT. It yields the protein CASSLAPQGELFF.

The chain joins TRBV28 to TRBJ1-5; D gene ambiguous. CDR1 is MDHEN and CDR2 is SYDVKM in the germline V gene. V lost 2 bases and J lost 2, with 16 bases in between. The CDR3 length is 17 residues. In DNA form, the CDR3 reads TGTGCCAGCAGTTTAGGGTTGTTGCGTAGGGGCAATCAGCCCCAGCATTTT. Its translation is CASSLGLLRRGNQPQHF.

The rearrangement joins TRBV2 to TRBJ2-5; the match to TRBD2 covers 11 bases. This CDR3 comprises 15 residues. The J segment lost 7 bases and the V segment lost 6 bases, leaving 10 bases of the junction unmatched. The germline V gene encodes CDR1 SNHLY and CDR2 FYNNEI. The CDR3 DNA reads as TGTGCCAGCAGGTTGACTAGCGGGGAGGTCGGGACCCAGTACTTC. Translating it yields CASRLTSGEVGTQYF.

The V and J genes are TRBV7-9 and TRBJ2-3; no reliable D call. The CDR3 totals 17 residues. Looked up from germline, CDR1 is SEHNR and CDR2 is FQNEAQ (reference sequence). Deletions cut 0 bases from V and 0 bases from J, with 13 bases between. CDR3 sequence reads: CASSLAFGSPSTDTQYF. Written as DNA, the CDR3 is TGTGCCAGCAGCTTAGCATTTGGGTCCCCTAGCACAGATACGCAGTATTTT.

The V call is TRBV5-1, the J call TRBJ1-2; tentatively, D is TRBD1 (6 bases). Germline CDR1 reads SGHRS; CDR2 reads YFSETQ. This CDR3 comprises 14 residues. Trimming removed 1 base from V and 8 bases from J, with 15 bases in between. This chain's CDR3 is CASSLTRTVFGYTF. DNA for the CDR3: TGCGCCAGCAGCTTGACTAGGACAGTCTTCGGCTACACCTTC.

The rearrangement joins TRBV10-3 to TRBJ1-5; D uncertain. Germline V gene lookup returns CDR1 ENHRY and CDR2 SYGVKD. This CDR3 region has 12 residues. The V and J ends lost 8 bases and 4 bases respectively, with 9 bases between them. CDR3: CAIGPGNQPQHF. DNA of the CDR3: TGTGCCATCGGTCCGGGGAATCAGCCCCAGCATTTT.

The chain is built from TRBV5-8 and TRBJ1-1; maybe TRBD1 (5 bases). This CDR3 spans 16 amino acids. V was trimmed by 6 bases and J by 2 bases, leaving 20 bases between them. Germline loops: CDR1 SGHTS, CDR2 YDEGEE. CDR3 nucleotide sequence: TGTGCCAGCAACGTACCGATCGACAGAATTAACACTGAAGCTTTCTTT. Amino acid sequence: CASNVPIDRINTEAFF. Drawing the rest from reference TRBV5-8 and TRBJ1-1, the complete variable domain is EAGVTQSPTHLIKTRGQQATLRCSPISGHTSVYWYQQALGLGLQFLLWYDEGEERNRGNFPPRFSGRQFPNYSSELNVNALELEDSALYLCASNVPIDRINTEAFFGQGTRLTVV.

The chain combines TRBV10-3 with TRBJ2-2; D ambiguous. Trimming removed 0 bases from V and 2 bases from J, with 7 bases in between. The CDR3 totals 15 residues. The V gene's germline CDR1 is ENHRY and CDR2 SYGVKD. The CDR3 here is CAISESGPNTGELFF. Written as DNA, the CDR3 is TGTGCCATCAGTGAGTCCGGACCAAACACCGGGGAGCTGTTTTTT.

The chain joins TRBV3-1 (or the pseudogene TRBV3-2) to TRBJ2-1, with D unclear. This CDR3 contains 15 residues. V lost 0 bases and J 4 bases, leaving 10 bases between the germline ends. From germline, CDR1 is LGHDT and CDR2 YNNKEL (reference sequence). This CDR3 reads CASSQERIGYNEQFF. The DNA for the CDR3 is TGTGCCAGCAGCCAAGAACGAATTGGGTACAATGAGCAGTTCTTC.

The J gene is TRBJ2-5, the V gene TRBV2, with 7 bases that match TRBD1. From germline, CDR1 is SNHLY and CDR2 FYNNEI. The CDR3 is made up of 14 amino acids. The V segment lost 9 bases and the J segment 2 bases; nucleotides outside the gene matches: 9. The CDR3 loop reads CARTHRGRQETQYF. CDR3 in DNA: TGTGCCAGGACGCACAGGGGACGGCAAGAGACCCAGTACTTC.

The CDR3 DNA is TGTGCCAGTAGTCCCGGGACAGGTCATAATTCACCCCTCCACTTT. This gives the protein CASSPGTGHNSPLHF. The rearrangement links TRBV19 to TRBJ1-6, with 8 bases matching TRBD1. The germline CDR1 and CDR2 sequences are LNHDA and SQIVND (reference sequence). This CDR3 comprises 15 residues. Unmatched junction bases numbered 5, after V lost 5 bases and J lost 5 bases.

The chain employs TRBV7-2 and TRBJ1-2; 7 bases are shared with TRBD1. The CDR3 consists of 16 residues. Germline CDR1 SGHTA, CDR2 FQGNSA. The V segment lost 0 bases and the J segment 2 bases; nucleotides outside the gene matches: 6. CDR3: CASSLALGGQNYGYTF. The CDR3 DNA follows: TGTGCCAGCAGCTTAGCGCTTGGGGGACAGAACTATGGCTACACCTTC.

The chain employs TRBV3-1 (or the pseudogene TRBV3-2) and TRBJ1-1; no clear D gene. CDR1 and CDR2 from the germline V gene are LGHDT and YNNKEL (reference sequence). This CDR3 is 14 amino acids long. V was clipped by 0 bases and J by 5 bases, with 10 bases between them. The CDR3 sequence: CASSQDVRFTEAFF. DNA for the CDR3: TGTGCCAGCAGCCAAGATGTCAGATTTACTGAAGCTTTCTTT.

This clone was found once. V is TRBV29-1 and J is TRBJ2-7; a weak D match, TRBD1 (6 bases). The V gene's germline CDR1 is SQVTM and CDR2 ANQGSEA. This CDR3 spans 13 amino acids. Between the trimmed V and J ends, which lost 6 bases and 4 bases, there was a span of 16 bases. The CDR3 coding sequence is TGCAGCGTGTGGACGGGACACTCTTACGAGCAGTACTTC. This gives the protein CSVWTGHSYEQYF.